A selection of T cell receptor beta chains follows, all from one sample in a study of blood T cell repertoires in COVID-19. Assay: immunoSEQ multiplex PCR; the TCRdb copy retains only in-frame clones and omits some. The sample gives 100,000 to 150,000 clones, approximately 80% of which show up once; approximately 12% is in the top ten. The source material was peripheral blood. All receptors come from a man in his 60s with acute or convalescent COVID-19. Both conserved end residues are part of each CDR3. Each record gives: V gene, clone size, D gene, J gene, CDR3 protein, CDR3 DNA. A D gene is named only where the DNA matches it firmly. Size values are once, few and many counts, or a class for expanded clones, and some rows have none.

TRBV28,.,TRBD2,TRBJ2-7,CASRASGTIYEQYF,TGTGCCAGCAGGGCTAGCGGGACAATCTACGAGCAGTACTTC
TRBV9,.,.,TRBJ2-7,CASSVDGISYEQYF,TGTGCCAGCAGCGTAGACGGGATCTCCTACGAGCAGTACTTC
TRBV28,.,.,TRBJ1-4,CASSLYRHNEKLFF,TGTGCCAGCAGTTTATACAGGCATAATGAAAAACTGTTTTTT
TRBV29-1,.,TRBD1,TRBJ2-2,CSVGGQGAGELFF,TGCAGCGTTGGGGGACAGGGGGCCGGGGAGCTGTTTTTT
TRBV3-1/TRBV3-2,.,.,TRBJ2-7,CASSHGGPRAEQYF,TGTGCCAGCAGCCACGGGGGGCCGAGGGCCGAGCAGTACTTC
TRBV19,.,TRBD1,TRBJ2-7,CASSLKPGQGFYEQYF,TGTGCCAGTAGCCTAAAACCGGGACAGGGATTCTACGAGCAGTACTTC
TRBV6-5,.,.,TRBJ1-2,CASSYGGLGGYGYTF,TGTGCCAGCAGTTACGGGGGGTTAGGTGGCTATGGCTACACCTTC
TRBV28,.,.,TRBJ2-7,CASSRQATYEQYF,TGTGCCAGCAGTCGACAGGCGACCTACGAGCAGTACTTC
TRBV7-6,.,TRBD1,TRBJ1-1,CASSSRTGGNTEAFF,TGTGCCAGCAGCTCCCGGACAGGGGGGAACACTGAAGCTTTCTTT
TRBV3-1/TRBV3-2,.,.,TRBJ1-4,CASSQQAGGVKLFF,TGTGCCAGCAGCCAACAAGCGGGTGGGGTGAAACTGTTTTTT
TRBV9,.,.,TRBJ2-7,CASSVGGFYEQYF,TGTGCCAGCAGCGTAGGCGGGTTCTACGAGCAGTACTTC
TRBV5-6,.,.,TRBJ2-4,CASSLRQVLDIQYF,TGTGCCAGCAGCTTAAGACAGGTGTTAGACATTCAGTACTTC
TRBV6-6,.,.,TRBJ1-1,CASSYSSRGDTEAFF,TGTGCCAGCAGTTACTCGAGCAGGGGTGACACTGAAGCTTTCTTT
TRBV7-8,.,TRBD1,TRBJ2-1,CASSPGTGGYNEQFF,TGTGCCAGCAGCCCCGGGACAGGGGGTTACAATGAGCAGTTCTTC
TRBV10-3,.,.,TRBJ2-2,CAIRGTGPTGELFF,TGTGCCATCAGGGGAACAGGGCCCACCGGGGAGCTGTTTTTT
TRBV9,.,.,TRBJ1-2,CASSDVGGYYGYTF,TGTGCCAGCAGCGACGTTGGGGGCTACTATGGCTACACCTTC
TRBV3-1/TRBV3-2,.,.,TRBJ1-3,CASSQARVAGNTIYF,TGTGCCAGCAGCCAAGCGCGGGTAGCCGGAAACACCATATATTTT
TRBV28,.,.,TRBJ1-2,CASRVRDLGGYTF,TGTGCCAGCCGAGTTAGGGACTTGGGGGGCTACACCTTC
TRBV27,.,TRBD2,TRBJ2-3,CASSTRAPGLAGADTQYF,TGTGCCAGCAGTACCCGAGCCCCCGGACTAGCGGGAGCAGATACGCAGTATTTT
TRBV25-1,.,TRBD1,TRBJ1-2,CASSDNRQGAFGYTF,TGTGCCAGCAGTGACAACCGACAGGGGGCTTTTGGCTACACCTTC
TRBV5-1,.,TRBD1,TRBJ1-1,CASSPGQGWGTEAFF,TGCGCCAGCAGCCCGGGACAGGGGTGGGGCACTGAAGCTTTCTTT
TRBV5-1,.,.,TRBJ1-1,CASSREGLYDAEAFF,TGCGCCAGCAGCCGTGAAGGACTCTATGACGCTGAAGCTTTCTTT
TRBV2,.,TRBD2,TRBJ2-7,CASSRPRGGYEQYF,TGTGCCAGCAGCAGACCCCGCGGGGGGTACGAGCAGTACTTC
TRBV14,.,TRBD2,TRBJ2-2,CASRPAGGLNTGELFF,TGTGCCAGCAGACCAGCGGGAGGCCTGAACACCGGGGAGCTGTTTTTT
TRBV29-1,.,TRBD1,TRBJ2-7,CSVVTGQGHHEQYF,TGCAGCGTGGTGACTGGACAGGGGCACCACGAGCAGTACTTC
TRBV7-9,.,TRBD2,TRBJ2-1,CASSFHGLAGAGNEQFF,TGTGCCAGCAGCTTCCACGGACTAGCGGGAGCTGGAAATGAGCAGTTCTTC
TRBV10-3,.,.,TRBJ1-2,CAISAQDGNNYGYTF,TGTGCCATCAGTGCTCAGGACGGGAACAACTATGGCTACACCTTC
TRBV24-1,.,.,TRBJ1-4,CATSDPTAATNEKLFF,TGTGCCACCAGTGACCCAACAGCCGCAACTAATGAAAAACTGTTTTTT
TRBV7-9,.,.,TRBJ2-7,CASSPLGGEQYF,TGTGCCAGCAGCCCCCTTGGGGGGGAGCAGTACTTC
TRBV2,once,.,TRBJ1-2,CASSPNRDYGYTF,TGTGCCAGCAGTCCCAACAGAGATTATGGCTACACCTTC
TRBV7-2,.,TRBD2,TRBJ2-5,CASSFGREWETQYF,TGTGCCAGCAGCTTTGGGCGGGAGTGGGAGACCCAGTACTTC
TRBV28,.,.,TRBJ1-1,CASSPRGASRVTEAFF,TGTGCCAGCAGTCCCCGTGGGGCCTCCCGGGTCACTGAAGCTTTCTTT
TRBV5-4,.,TRBD2,TRBJ2-1,CASSHRSGSNEQFF,TGTGCCAGCAGCCACAGGAGCGGGAGCAATGAGCAGTTCTTC
TRBV30,.,.,TRBJ2-5,CAWTGVETQYF,TGTGCCTGGACAGGGGTAGAGACCCAGTACTTC
TRBV30,.,.,TRBJ1-5,CAWSVQGTDQPQHF,TGTGCCTGGAGTGTGCAGGGGACCGATCAGCCCCAGCATTTT
TRBV21-1,.,.,TRBJ2-1,CASRPRETRSFHWEQFF,TGTGCCAGCAGACCAAGGGAGACTAGATCCTTTCATTGGGAGCAGTTCTTC
TRBV4-1,few,.,TRBJ1-1,CASSPRGGGDTEAFF,TGCGCCAGCAGCCCACGAGGTGGCGGGGACACTGAAGCTTTCTTT